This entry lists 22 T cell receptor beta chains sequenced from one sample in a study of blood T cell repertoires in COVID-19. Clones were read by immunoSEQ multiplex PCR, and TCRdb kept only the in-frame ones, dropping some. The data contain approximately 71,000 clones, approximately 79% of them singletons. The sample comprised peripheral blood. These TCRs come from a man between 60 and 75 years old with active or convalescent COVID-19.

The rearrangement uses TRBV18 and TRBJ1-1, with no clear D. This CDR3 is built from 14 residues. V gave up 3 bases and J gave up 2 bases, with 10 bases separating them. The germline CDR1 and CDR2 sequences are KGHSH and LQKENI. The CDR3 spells CASSPFSVNTEAFF. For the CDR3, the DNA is TGTGCCAGCTCACCGTTTTCGGTAAACACTGAAGCTTTCTTT.

CDR3 in amino acids: CASSPSGVKDNEQFF. Here the CDR3 DNA reads TGCGCCAGCAGCCCCAGCGGGGTCAAAGACAATGAGCAGTTCTTC. V and J are TRBV4-3 and TRBJ2-1; 7 bases are a match to TRBD2. Germline V gives CDR1 LGHNA, CDR2 YSLEER. The V gene end was trimmed by 4 bases and the J gene end by 5 bases; junction bases not matched to a gene: 8. The CDR3 is 15 residues long.

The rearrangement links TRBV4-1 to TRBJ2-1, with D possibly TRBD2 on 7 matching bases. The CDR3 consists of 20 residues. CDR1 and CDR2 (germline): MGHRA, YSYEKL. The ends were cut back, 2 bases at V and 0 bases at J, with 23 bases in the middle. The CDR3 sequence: CASSQPSGPRGGSSYNEQFF. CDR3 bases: TGCGCCAGCAGCCAACCCTCCGGCCCGAGGGGGGGGAGCTCCTACAATGAGCAGTTCTTC.

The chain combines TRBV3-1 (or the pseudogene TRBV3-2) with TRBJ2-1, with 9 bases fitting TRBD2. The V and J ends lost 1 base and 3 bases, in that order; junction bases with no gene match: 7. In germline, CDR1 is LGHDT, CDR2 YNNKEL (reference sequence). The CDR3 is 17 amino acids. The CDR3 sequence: CASSQANSGGLYNEQFF. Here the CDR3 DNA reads TGTGCCAGCAGCCAAGCCAATAGCGGGGGCCTCTACAATGAGCAGTTCTTC.

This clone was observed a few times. CDR3 loop: CASSQDQGAEAFF. CDR3 bases: TGTGCCAGCAGCCAAGATCAGGGTGCGGAAGCTTTCTTT. The chain joins TRBV3-1 (or the pseudogene TRBV3-2) to TRBJ1-1; the D gene is possibly TRBD1 (5 bases). CDR1 is LGHDT and CDR2 is YNNKEL in the germline V gene (reference sequence). The V end was cut by 0 bases, the J end by 8 bases, with 10 bases between. The CDR3 is 13 residues long.

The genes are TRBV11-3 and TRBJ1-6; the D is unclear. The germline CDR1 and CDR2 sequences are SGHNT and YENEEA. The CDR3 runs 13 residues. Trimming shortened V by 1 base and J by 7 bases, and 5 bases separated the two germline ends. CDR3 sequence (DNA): TGTGCCAGCAGCTTAGCAGTAAATTCACCCCTCCACTTT. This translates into CASSLAVNSPLHF.

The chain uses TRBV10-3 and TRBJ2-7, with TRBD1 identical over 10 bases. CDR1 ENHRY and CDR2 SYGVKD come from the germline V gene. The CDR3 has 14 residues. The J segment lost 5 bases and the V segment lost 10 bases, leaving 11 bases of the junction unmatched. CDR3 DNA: TGTGCCACTACTTCCGGGACAGGGGCCGACGAGCAGTACTTC. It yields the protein CATTSGTGADEQYF.

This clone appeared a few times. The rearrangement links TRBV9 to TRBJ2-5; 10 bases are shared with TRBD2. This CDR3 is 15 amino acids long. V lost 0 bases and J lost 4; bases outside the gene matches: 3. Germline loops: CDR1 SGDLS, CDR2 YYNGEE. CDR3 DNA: TGTGCCAGCAGCGTAGCAGCGGGGGGGCTAGAGACCCAGTACTTC. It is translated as CASSVAAGGLETQYF.

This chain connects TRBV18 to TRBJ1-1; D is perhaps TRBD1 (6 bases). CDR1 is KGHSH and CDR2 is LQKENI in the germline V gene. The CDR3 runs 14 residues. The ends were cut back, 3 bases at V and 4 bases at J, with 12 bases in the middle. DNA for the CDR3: TGTGCCAGCTCACCGCAGGGGAGAATCACTGAAGCTTTCTTT. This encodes CASSPQGRITEAFF.

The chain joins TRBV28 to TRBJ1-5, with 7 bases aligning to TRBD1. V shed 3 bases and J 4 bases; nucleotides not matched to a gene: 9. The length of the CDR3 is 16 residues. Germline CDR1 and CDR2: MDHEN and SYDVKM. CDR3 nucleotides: TGTGCCAGCAGTTTGCCACAGCGACAGGGAAATCAGCCCCAGCATTTT. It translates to CASSLPQRQGNQPQHF.

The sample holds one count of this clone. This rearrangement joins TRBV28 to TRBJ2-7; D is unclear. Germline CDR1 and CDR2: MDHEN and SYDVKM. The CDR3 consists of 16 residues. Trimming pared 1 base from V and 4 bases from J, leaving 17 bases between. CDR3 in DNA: TGTGCCAGCAGTTTATATGAGCCAGGCTCGCGATACGAGCAGTACTTC. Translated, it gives CASSLYEPGSRYEQYF.

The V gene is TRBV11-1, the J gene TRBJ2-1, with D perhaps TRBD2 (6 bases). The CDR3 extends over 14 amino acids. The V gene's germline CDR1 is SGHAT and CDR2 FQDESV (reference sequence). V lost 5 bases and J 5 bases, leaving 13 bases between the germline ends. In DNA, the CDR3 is TGTGCCAGCAGCCCCCGCGGGAACCACAATGAGCAGTTCTTC. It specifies CASSPRGNHNEQFF.

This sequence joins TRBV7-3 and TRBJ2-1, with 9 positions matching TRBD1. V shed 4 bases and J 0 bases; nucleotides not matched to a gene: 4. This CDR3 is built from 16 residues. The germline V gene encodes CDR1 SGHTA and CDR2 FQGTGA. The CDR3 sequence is CASSSMGQGSYNEQFF. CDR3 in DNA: TGTGCCAGCAGCTCGATGGGACAGGGCTCCTACAATGAGCAGTTCTTC.

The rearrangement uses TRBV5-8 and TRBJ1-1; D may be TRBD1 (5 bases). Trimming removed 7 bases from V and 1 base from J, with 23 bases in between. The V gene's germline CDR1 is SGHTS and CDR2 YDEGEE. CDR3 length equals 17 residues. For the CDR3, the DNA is TGTGCCAGCCTAACGGGGGGGTCAGCCTTGGGGAACACTGAAGCTTTCTTT. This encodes CASLTGGSALGNTEAFF.

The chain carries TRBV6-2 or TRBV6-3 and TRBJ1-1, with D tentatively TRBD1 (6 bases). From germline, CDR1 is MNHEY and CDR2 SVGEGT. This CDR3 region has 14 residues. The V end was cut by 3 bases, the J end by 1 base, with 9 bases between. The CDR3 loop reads CASSYMGQNTEAFF. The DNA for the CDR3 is TGTGCCAGCAGTTATATGGGACAGAACACTGAAGCTTTCTTT.

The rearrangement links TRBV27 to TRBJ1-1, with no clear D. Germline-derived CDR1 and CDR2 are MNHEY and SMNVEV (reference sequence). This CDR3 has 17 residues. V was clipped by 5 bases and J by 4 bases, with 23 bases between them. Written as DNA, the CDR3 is TGTGCCAGCAGTCCGTGGCGGGGTGGCGGCCTGGGCACTGAAGCTTTCTTT. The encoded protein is CASSPWRGGGLGTEAFF.

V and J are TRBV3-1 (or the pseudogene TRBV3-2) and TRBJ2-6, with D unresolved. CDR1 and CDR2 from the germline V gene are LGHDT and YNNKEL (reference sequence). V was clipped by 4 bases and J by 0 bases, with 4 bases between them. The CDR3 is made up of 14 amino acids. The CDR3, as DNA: TGTGCCAGCAGCCTAAACTCTGGGGCCAACGTCCTGACTTTC. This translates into CASSLNSGANVLTF.

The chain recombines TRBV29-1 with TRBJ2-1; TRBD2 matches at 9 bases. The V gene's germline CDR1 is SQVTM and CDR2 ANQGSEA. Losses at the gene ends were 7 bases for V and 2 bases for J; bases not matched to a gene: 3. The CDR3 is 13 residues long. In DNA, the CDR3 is TGCAGCGCACGACTAGCGGCCTACAATGAGCAGTTCTTC. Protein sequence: CSARLAAYNEQFF.

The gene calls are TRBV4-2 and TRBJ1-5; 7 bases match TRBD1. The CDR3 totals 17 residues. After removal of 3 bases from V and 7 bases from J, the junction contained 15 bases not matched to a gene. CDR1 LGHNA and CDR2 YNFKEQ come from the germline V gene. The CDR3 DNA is TGTGCCAGCAGCCAGACCACCTTAGGACAGGTCGGCCAGCCCCAGCATTTT. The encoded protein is CASSQTTLGQVGQPQHF.

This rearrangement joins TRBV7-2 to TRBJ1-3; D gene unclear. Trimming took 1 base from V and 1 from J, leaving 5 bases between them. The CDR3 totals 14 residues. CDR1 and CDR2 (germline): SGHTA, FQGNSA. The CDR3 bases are TGTGCCAGCAGCTTAGTGGCATCTGGAAACACCATATATTTT. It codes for CASSLVASGNTIYF.

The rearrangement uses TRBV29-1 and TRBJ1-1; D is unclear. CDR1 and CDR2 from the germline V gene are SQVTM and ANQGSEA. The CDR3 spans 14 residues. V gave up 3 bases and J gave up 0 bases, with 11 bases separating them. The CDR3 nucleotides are TGCAGCGTTGATTTCTGGAGGATGAACACTGAAGCTTTCTTT. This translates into CSVDFWRMNTEAFF.

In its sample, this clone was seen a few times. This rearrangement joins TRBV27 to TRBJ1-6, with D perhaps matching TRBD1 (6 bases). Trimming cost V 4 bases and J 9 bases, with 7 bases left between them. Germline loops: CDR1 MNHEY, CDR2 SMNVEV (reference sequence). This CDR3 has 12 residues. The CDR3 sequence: CASSSGVSPLHF. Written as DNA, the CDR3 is TGTGCCAGCAGTTCAGGGGTTTCACCCCTCCACTTT.